A selection of T cell receptor beta chains follows, all from one sample in a study of T cell responses to AZD1222 COVID-19 vaccine. TCRdb's table, derived via immunoSEQ multiplex PCR, lists solely in-frame clones and lacks some. The table includes around 97,000 clones, 88% detected once. Specimen: peripheral blood, collected on day 0 of AZD1222 vaccination. The receptor set was obtained from an adult in good health. The CDR3 runs from the conserved cysteine through the conserved F or W. D genes are given only for firm matches. Expanded clones are given a class, and other clones once, few, many or no size at all.

size,V,J,D,CDR3,DNA
-,TRBV10-3,TRBJ1-4,-,CAISESRLGNEKLFF,TGTGCCATCAGTGAGTCTCGGCTTGGGAATGAAAAACTGTTTTTT
once,TRBV6-5,TRBJ2-3,TRBD1,CASSYGTGGPDTQYF,TGTGCCAGCAGTTACGGGACAGGGGGCCCAGATACGCAGTATTTT
few,TRBV19,TRBJ2-3,TRBD2,CASASGDTDTQYF,TGTGCCAGTGCTAGCGGGGACACAGATACGCAGTATTTT
-,TRBV4-3,TRBJ2-5,TRBD2,CASSQVLAGSFGETQYF,TGCGCCAGCAGCCAAGTCCTAGCGGGGAGTTTCGGAGAGACCCAGTACTTC
-,TRBV7-2,TRBJ2-3,-,CASSLGGAITDTQYF,TGTGCCAGCAGCTTAGGGGGGGCCATCACAGATACGCAGTATTTT
-,TRBV7-9,TRBJ2-5,-,CASSFTGRQETQYF,TGTGCCAGCAGCTTTACAGGCCGCCAAGAGACCCAGTACTTC
-,TRBV3-1/TRBV3-2,TRBJ2-7,TRBD2,CASSQSSGSREQYF,TGTGCCAGCAGCCAATCTAGCGGGAGTCGCGAGCAGTACTTC
-,TRBV19,TRBJ1-2,-,CASSNQGLYGYTF,TGTGCCAGTAGTAATCAGGGGCTCTATGGCTACACCTTC
-,TRBV12-3/TRBV12-4,TRBJ1-5,-,CASSLLAQPQHF,TGTGCCAGCAGCCTGTTGGCACAGCCCCAGCATTTT
-,TRBV5-1,TRBJ1-5,-,CASSLDGPQPQHF,TGCGCCAGCAGCCTGGATGGACCGCAGCCCCAGCATTTT
-,TRBV18,TRBJ1-5,-,CASPLTGADSNQPQHF,TGTGCCAGCCCATTGACAGGAGCCGATAGCAATCAGCCCCAGCATTTT
-,TRBV7-2,TRBJ1-2,-,CASSLGLANYGYTF,TGTGCCAGCAGCTTGGGGCTGGCGAACTATGGCTACACCTTC
-,TRBV4-1,TRBJ2-3,-,CASSQASVSTDTQYF,TGCGCCAGCAGCCAAGCAAGCGTTAGCACAGATACGCAGTATTTT
-,TRBV2,TRBJ1-1,-,CASSDSSMNTEAFF,TGTGCCAGCAGTGACAGCAGCATGAACACTGAAGCTTTCTTT
-,TRBV11-2,TRBJ1-4,-,CASANRPNEKLFF,TGTGCCAGCGCCAACAGGCCTAATGAAAAACTGTTTTTT
-,TRBV7-3,TRBJ1-2,TRBD1,CASSLEQGGNYGYTF,TGTGCCAGCAGCTTAGAACAGGGGGGTAACTATGGCTACACCTTC
-,TRBV10-3,TRBJ1-4,TRBD1,CAIRPGQGEKLFF,TGTGCCATCAGGCCGGGACAGGGTGAAAAACTGTTTTTT
-,TRBV19,TRBJ2-2,TRBD2,CATHFSGRRTGELFF,TGTGCCACCCACTTTAGCGGGAGGCGCACCGGGGAGCTGTTTTTT
-,TRBV18,TRBJ1-5,-,CASSPGRDQPQHF,TGTGCCAGCTCACCAGGGAGGGACCAGCCCCAGCATTTT
-,TRBV3-1/TRBV3-2,TRBJ1-1,-,CASSPWGGEAFF,TGTGCCAGCAGCCCGTGGGGGGGAGAAGCTTTCTTT
-,TRBV6-5,TRBJ2-7,-,CASSWKGPLYEQYF,TGTGCCAGCAGTTGGAAAGGGCCCCTCTACGAGCAGTACTTC
-,TRBV5-1,TRBJ1-5,-,CASSLGLGQQPQHF,TGCGCCAGCAGCTTAGGACTGGGGCAACAGCCCCAGCATTTT
-,TRBV19,TRBJ2-1,TRBD2,CVSSIPPLAGVTYNEQFF,TGTGTCAGTAGTATCCCCCCACTAGCGGGAGTCACATACAATGAGCAGTTCTTC
-,TRBV6-5,TRBJ1-5,-,CASSYSSTVDQPQHF,TGTGCCAGCAGTTACTCGAGTACAGTCGATCAGCCCCAGCATTTT
-,TRBV5-4,TRBJ2-7,TRBD2,CASSLISGGNEQYF,TGTGCCAGCAGCTTGATATCGGGAGGGAACGAGCAGTACTTC
-,TRBV6-5,TRBJ1-2,-,CASSYAQRYGYTF,TGTGCCAGCAGTTACGCACAGCGCTATGGCTACACCTTC
-,TRBV6-4,TRBJ1-3,TRBD1,CASSAQGGSGNTIYF,TGTGCCAGCAGTGCCCAGGGGGGAAGTGGAAACACCATATATTTT
-,TRBV7-8,TRBJ2-7,TRBD2,CASSRAGAMNEQYF,TGTGCCAGCAGCCGAGCGGGAGCCATGAACGAGCAGTACTTC
-,TRBV12-3/TRBV12-4,TRBJ1-2,-,CASSPPGLYGYTF,TGTGCCAGCAGTCCTCCGGGCCTGTATGGCTACACCTTC
-,TRBV5-1,TRBJ2-5,-,CASRLLTGPQETQYF,TGCGCCAGCCGGCTTTTGACAGGACCCCAAGAGACCCAGTACTTC
-,TRBV14,TRBJ2-5,TRBD2,CASSPLAGVETQYF,TGTGCCAGCAGCCCACTAGCGGGAGTAGAGACCCAGTACTTC
-,TRBV20-1,TRBJ1-2,-,CSAGGDGYTF,TGCAGTGCTGGTGGGGATGGCTACACCTTC
once,TRBV3-1/TRBV3-2,TRBJ2-3,TRBD1,CASSRLPGTGYSTDTQYF,TGTGCCAGCAGCCGTCTCCCCGGGACAGGCTATAGCACAGATACGCAGTATTTT
-,TRBV7-8,TRBJ2-2,TRBD1,CASSRGQGKGELFF,TGTGCCAGCAGCCGAGGACAGGGGAAAGGGGAGCTGTTTTTT
-,TRBV4-3,TRBJ2-2,-,CASRRGTGELFF,TGCGCCAGCCGCCGGGGCACCGGGGAGCTGTTTTTT
once,TRBV7-9,TRBJ2-1,-,CASSTGQAYNEQFF,TGTGCCAGCTCCACTGGGCAGGCCTACAATGAGCAGTTCTTC
-,TRBV28,TRBJ2-1,-,CASSLLSGYSYNEQFF,TGTGCCAGCAGTTTACTTAGCGGATACTCCTACAATGAGCAGTTCTTC
-,TRBV3-1/TRBV3-2,TRBJ2-3,-,CASSPPGTTDTQYF,TGTGCCAGCAGCCCTCCCGGGACAACAGATACGCAGTATTTT
-,TRBV7-2,TRBJ1-2,-,CASSLVGRGWEAGYGYTF,TGTGCCAGCAGCTTAGTGGGAAGGGGGTGGGAGGCAGGGTATGGCTACACCTTC
-,TRBV3-1/TRBV3-2,TRBJ1-4,-,CASSQDSYREPEKLFF,TGTGCCAGCAGCCAAGATTCTTACAGGGAGCCTGAAAAACTGTTTTTT
-,TRBV7-9,TRBJ1-6,-,CASSASLGHGNSPLHF,TGTGCCAGCAGCGCAAGCTTAGGACATGGTAATTCACCCCTCCACTTT
-,TRBV28,TRBJ1-5,-,CASSSVDQPQHF,TGTGCCTCCTCTAGTGTTGATCAGCCCCAGCATTTT
-,TRBV27,TRBJ2-1,-,CASSLAPYNEQFF,TGTGCCAGCAGTTTGGCCCCCTACAATGAGCAGTTCTTC
-,TRBV4-1,TRBJ2-3,-,CASRSHSTDTQYF,TGCGCCAGCAGATCCCACAGCACAGATACGCAGTATTTT
-,TRBV7-3,TRBJ1-1,-,CASSLNRVGQRTEAFF,TGTGCCAGCAGCTTAAATCGGGTCGGCCAGAGGACTGAAGCTTTCTTT
once,TRBV19,TRBJ1-5,-,CAGGPNYSNQPQHF,TGTGCCGGAGGGCCCAACTATAGCAATCAGCCCCAGCATTTT
-,TRBV18,TRBJ1-5,-,CASSPQGGNQPQHF,TGTGCCAGCTCACCACAGGGAGGCAATCAGCCCCAGCATTTT
-,TRBV18,TRBJ1-2,-,CASSPPLRTVNYGYTF,TGTGCCAGCTCACCACCGTTACGGACAGTTAACTATGGCTACACCTTC
-,TRBV30,TRBJ1-5,-,CAWSTTSQPQHF,TGTGCCTGGAGTACCACGAGTCAGCCCCAGCATTTT
-,TRBV5-1,TRBJ2-1,-,CASSLSGTEQFF,TGCGCCAGCAGCCTGTCCGGGACAGAGCAGTTCTTC
-,TRBV10-3,TRBJ1-3,-,CAIRPQDSGNTIYF,TGTGCCATCAGGCCCCAGGACTCTGGAAACACCATATATTTT
-,TRBV5-1,TRBJ2-5,TRBD1,CASSLQGGETQYF,TGCGCCAGCAGCTTACAGGGGGGAGAGACCCAGTACTTC
many,TRBV5-1,TRBJ1-2,-,CANGRFRTPANYGYTF,TGCGCCAACGGCAGGTTTCGGACACCCGCTAACTATGGCTACACCTTC
-,TRBV5-1,TRBJ2-7,-,CASSLVPDSYEQYF,TGCGCCAGCAGCTTGGTCCCGGACTCCTACGAGCAGTACTTC
-,TRBV6-1,TRBJ1-1,-,CASSDQGSYTEAFF,TGTGCCAGCAGTGACCAGGGGTCTTACACTGAAGCTTTCTTT